The text below deals with one T cell receptor beta chain. This entry belongs to a study of blood T cells in healthy people across ages. Then a second PCR, running roughly 6 to 12 cycles, was carried out with a sample-barcoded 5' primer and a J-beta primer mix. Each CDR3 protein is one row after TCRdb ran MiXCR on the 5' RACE reads. The profile shows about 830,000 distinct CDR3 sequences, 62% of them singletons. The CDR3 length is 15 residues. Germline CDR1 LGHNA, CDR2 YNFKEQ. Trimming pared 0 bases from V and 7 bases from J, leaving 16 bases between. The clonotype comes from a man under 40 in good health. This chain connects TRBV4-2 to TRBJ2-7; no clear D gene. The sequencing sample was made of blood. The chain's CDR3 is CASSQDPGGTGEQYF. The CDR3, as DNA: TGTGCCAGCAGCCAAGATCCAGGCGGTACTGGGGAGCAGTACTTC.